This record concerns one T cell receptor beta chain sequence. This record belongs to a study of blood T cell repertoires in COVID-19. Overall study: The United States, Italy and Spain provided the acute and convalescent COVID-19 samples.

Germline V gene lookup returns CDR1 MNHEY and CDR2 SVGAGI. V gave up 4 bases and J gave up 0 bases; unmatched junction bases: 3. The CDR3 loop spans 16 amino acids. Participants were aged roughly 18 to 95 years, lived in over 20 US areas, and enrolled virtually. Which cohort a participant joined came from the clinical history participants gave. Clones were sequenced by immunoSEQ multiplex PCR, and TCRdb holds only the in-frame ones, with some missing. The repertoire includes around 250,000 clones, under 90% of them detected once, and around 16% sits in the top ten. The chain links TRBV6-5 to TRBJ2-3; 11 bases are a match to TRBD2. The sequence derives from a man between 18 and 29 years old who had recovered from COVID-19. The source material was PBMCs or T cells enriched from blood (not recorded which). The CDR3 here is CASSLRTSGSTDTQYF. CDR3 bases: TGTGCCAGCAGTTTAAGGACTAGCGGGAGCACAGATACGCAGTATTTT.